This TCR beta chain was sequenced in a study of blood T cell repertoires in COVID-19. Turning to the study itself: The analysed material was cDNA or gDNA that came from T cells, B-cell-depleted T cells, or PBMCs.

This clone was counted between two and nine times. The CDR3 runs 15 residues. Per germline, CDR1 MDHEN and CDR2 SYDVKM. V gave up 3 bases and J gave up 7 bases; unmatched junction bases: 11. How the authors handled the data: Estimation of nucleated cell counts was performed using reference gene primer amplification. TCRdb's copy holds only in-frame clones and misses some; the assay was immunoSEQ multiplex PCR. From that table come the V and J calls and clone size; the DNA was used to work out D and trimming. The repertoire holds more than 200,000 clones, around 86% seen once, with about 10% in the top ten.

The V gene is TRBV28, the J gene TRBJ2-7, with TRBD2 matching over 8 bases. This clonotype was sampled from a woman aged 45-65 years with COVID-19, enrolled during active disease. Specimen: peripheral blood. CDR3 DNA sequence: TGTGCCAGCAGTTTCTTGGAAGCGGGGGCTCAAGAGCAGTACTTC. Translation: CASSFLEAGAQEQYF. Based on the CDR3 plus reference TRBV28 and TRBJ2-7, the full variable domain is DVKVTQSSRYLVKRTGEKVFLECVQDMDHENMFWYRQDPGLGLRLIYFSYDVKMKEKGDIPEGYSVSREKKERFSLILESASTNQTSMYLCASSFLEAGAQEQYFGPGTRLTVT.